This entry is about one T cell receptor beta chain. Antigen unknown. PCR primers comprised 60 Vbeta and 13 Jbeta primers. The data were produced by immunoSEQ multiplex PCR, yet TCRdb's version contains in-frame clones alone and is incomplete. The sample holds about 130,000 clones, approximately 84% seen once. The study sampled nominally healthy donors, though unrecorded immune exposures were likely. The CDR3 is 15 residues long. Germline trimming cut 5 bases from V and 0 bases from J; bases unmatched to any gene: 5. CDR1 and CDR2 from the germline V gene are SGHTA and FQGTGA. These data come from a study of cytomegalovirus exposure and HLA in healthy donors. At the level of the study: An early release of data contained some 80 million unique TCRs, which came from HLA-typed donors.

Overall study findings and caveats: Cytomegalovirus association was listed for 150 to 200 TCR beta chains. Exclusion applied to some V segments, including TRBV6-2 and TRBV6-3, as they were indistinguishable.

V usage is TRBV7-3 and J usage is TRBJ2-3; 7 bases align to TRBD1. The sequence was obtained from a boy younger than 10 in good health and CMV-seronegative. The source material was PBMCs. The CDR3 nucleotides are TGTGCCAGCAGCCCCCGGGACAGCAGCACAGATACGCAGTATTTT. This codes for CASSPRDSSTDTQYF.